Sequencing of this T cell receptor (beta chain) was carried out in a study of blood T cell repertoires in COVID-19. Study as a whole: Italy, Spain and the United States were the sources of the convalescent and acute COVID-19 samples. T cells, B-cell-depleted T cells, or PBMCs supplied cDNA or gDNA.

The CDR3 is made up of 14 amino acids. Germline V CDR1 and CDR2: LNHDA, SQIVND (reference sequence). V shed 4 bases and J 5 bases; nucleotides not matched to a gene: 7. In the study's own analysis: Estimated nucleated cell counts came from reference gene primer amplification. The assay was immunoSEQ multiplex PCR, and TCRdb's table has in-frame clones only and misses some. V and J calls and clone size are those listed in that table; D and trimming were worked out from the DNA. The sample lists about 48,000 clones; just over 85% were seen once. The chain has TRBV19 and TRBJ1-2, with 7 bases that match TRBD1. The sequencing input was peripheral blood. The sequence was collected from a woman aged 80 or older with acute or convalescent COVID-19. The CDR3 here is CASSTRQGLYGYTF. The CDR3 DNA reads TGTGCCAGTAGTACCAGACAGGGTTTGTATGGCTACACCTTC.